Listed below are T cell receptor beta chains from one sample, sequenced in a study of T cell changes during pregnancy in multiple sclerosis. Clones were read by immunoSEQ multiplex PCR, and TCRdb kept only the in-frame ones, dropping some. The sample records about 100,000 clones, about 92% being singletons. The sample was peripheral blood, taken after pregnancy. These receptors were obtained from a female donor with multiple sclerosis, enrolled in a pregnancy study. Each CDR3 is given with its conserved first and last residue. D genes are given only for firm matches. Clone size is given for some rows only: seen once, a few or many times, or a class if the clone is expanded.

size,J,D,V,CDR3,DNA
once,TRBJ2-5,TRBD2,TRBV7-6,CASSLGGGSHETQYF,TGTGCCAGCAGCTTAGGCGGGGGTAGCCACGAGACCCAGTACTTC
once,TRBJ2-7,TRBD1,TRBV9,CASSPKGPDRGYEQYF,TGTGCCAGCAGCCCCAAGGGACCGGACAGGGGCTACGAGCAGTACTTC
NA,TRBJ2-3,TRBD2,TRBV5-6,CATSTSGGTDTQYF,TGTGCCACCTCGACTAGCGGGGGCACAGATACGCAGTATTTT
NA,TRBJ1-2,TRBD1,TRBV6-5,CASRSAGQAYGYTF,TGTGCCAGCAGGTCGGCGGGACAGGCATATGGCTACACCTTC
NA,TRBJ1-1,NA,TRBV6-5,CASTGNTEAFF,TGTGCCAGCACAGGGAACACTGAAGCTTTCTTT
NA,TRBJ2-1,TRBD1,TRBV6-6,CASSYTGTGYNEQFF,TGTGCCAGCAGTTACACCGGGACAGGGTACAATGAGCAGTTCTTC
NA,TRBJ2-3,NA,TRBV19,CASIGVDTQYF,TGTGCCAGTATCGGGGTAGATACGCAGTATTTT
NA,TRBJ1-3,TRBD1,TRBV11-2,CASSFVPGTGAGNTIYF,TGTGCCAGCAGCTTCGTCCCCGGGACAGGGGCTGGAAACACCATATATTTT
NA,TRBJ1-3,NA,TRBV30,CAWMRYTGNTIYF,TGTGCCTGGATGAGATATACTGGAAACACCATATATTTT
NA,TRBJ2-6,NA,TRBV7-5,CARSPSGVVLTF,TGTGCCAGAAGCCCCTCCGGGGTTGTCCTGACTTTC
NA,TRBJ2-2,TRBD2,TRBV28,CASSLRGGNTGELFF,TGTGCCAGCAGTTTGCGGGGGGGAAACACCGGGGAGCTGTTTTTT
NA,TRBJ2-1,TRBD1,TRBV5-6,CASSFLGQGIYEQFF,TGTGCCAGCAGCTTCCTGGGACAGGGGATCTATGAGCAGTTCTTC
NA,TRBJ2-2,NA,TRBV5-4,CASSLPRVTGGELFF,TGTGCCAGCAGCCTACCCCGAGTAACGGGCGGGGAGCTGTTTTTT
NA,TRBJ2-4,TRBD1,TRBV28,CASSPGDSPKNIQYF,TGTGCCAGCAGTCCCGGGGACAGCCCCAAAAACATTCAGTACTTC
NA,TRBJ1-5,NA,TRBV19,CASSIARGGYSNQPQHF,TGTGCCAGTAGTATAGCACGAGGGGGATATAGCAATCAGCCCCAGCATTTT
NA,TRBJ1-3,NA,TRBV19,CASSRFPGSSGNTIYF,TGTGCCAGTAGCCGCTTCCCCGGGAGCTCTGGAAACACCATATATTTT
NA,TRBJ1-2,TRBD1,TRBV28,CASSGQGYGYTF,TGTGCCAGCAGCGGACAGGGATATGGCTACACCTTC
NA,TRBJ1-2,NA,TRBV6-9,CASSYSGGGYTF,TGTGCCAGCAGTTATTCGGGGGGTGGCTACACCTTC
NA,TRBJ2-7,NA,TRBV5-1,CASSPQGYEQYF,TGCGCCAGCAGCCCCCAGGGCTACGAGCAGTACTTC
NA,TRBJ1-5,TRBD1,TRBV27,CASRFGTGGDQPQHF,TGTGCCAGCAGGTTCGGGACAGGGGGCGATCAGCCCCAGCATTTT
NA,TRBJ2-7,TRBD1,TRBV6-6,CASSSPATGVSYEQYF,TGTGCCAGCAGTTCCCCCGCCACAGGGGTTTCCTACGAGCAGTACTTC
NA,TRBJ1-2,TRBD1,TRBV28,CASSLVGTGGGYTF,TGTGCCAGCAGTTTAGTGGGGACAGGGGGAGGCTACACCTTC
NA,TRBJ1-5,NA,TRBV28,CASSLSPSLGNQPQHF,TGTGCCAGCAGTTTATCCCCCAGTCTGGGCAATCAGCCCCAGCATTTT
NA,TRBJ2-7,TRBD2,TRBV27,CASSSLAGGYEQYF,TGTGCCAGCAGTTCTCTAGCGGGAGGGTACGAGCAGTACTTC
NA,TRBJ1-2,NA,TRBV4-1,CASSQESWQSNYGYTF,TGCGCCAGCAGCCAAGAGTCTTGGCAATCTAACTATGGCTACACCTTC
NA,TRBJ1-2,NA,TRBV13,CASSSVKFGDWGYYGYTF,TGTGCCAGCAGCTCCGTGAAGTTCGGGGATTGGGGTTACTATGGCTACACCTTC
NA,TRBJ1-4,TRBD1,TRBV28,CASSPNLDRGELFF,TGTGCCAGCAGTCCGAACTTGGACAGGGGAGAACTGTTTTTT
NA,TRBJ2-7,TRBD1,TRBV5-1,CASSFLGGQYEQYF,TGCGCCAGCAGCTTCCTAGGGGGACAGTACGAGCAGTACTTC
NA,TRBJ2-7,TRBD2,TRBV29-1,CSVEMRGGSAGGAREQYF,TGCAGCGTTGAAATGAGAGGGGGGTCGGCGGGAGGGGCGCGCGAGCAGTACTTC
NA,TRBJ1-5,NA,TRBV6-6,CASSAEGSNQPQHF,TGTGCCAGCAGTGCCGAGGGTAGCAATCAGCCCCAGCATTTT
NA,TRBJ2-2,NA,TRBV12-2,CASRPRGTGTANTGELFF,TGTGCAAGTCGCCCCCGGGGGACAGGTACGGCGAACACCGGGGAGCTGTTTTTT
NA,TRBJ1-2,NA,TRBV5-4,CASSPRGSFNYGYTF,TGTGCCAGCAGCCCCAGGGGTTCCTTTAACTATGGCTACACCTTC
once,TRBJ1-1,NA,TRBV6-5,CASSYFPREQNTEAFF,TGTGCCAGCAGTTACTTCCCCCGGGAACAGAACACTGAAGCTTTCTTT
NA,TRBJ1-5,TRBD1,TRBV10-3,CAIRAGTGDNQPQHF,TGTGCCATCAGGGCCGGGACAGGAGACAATCAGCCCCAGCATTTT
NA,TRBJ1-1,TRBD1,TRBV6-1,CASSEGAGGMYTEAFF,TGTGCCAGCAGTGAAGGGGCAGGGGGTATGTACACTGAAGCTTTCTTT
NA,TRBJ2-1,NA,TRBV27,CASSSYVEGHYSILSYNEQFF,TGTGCCAGCAGTTCATATGTGGAAGGACACTACTCCATCCTTTCCTACAATGAGCAGTTCTTC
NA,TRBJ2-3,NA,TRBV5-1,CASSLVSRGSTDTQYF,TGCGCCAGCAGCTTGGTTTCCCGCGGGAGCACAGATACGCAGTATTTT
once,TRBJ2-1,NA,TRBV6-1,CASSESMGGGGTYNEQFF,TGTGCCAGCAGTGAATCAATGGGAGGGGGGGGGACCTACAATGAGCAGTTCTTC
NA,TRBJ2-1,NA,TRBV10-3,CAISLEPRGNEQFF,TGTGCCATCAGCCTGGAGCCGCGGGGCAATGAGCAGTTCTTC
NA,TRBJ2-7,TRBD2,TRBV30,CAWSLAGGPSYEQYF,TGTGCCTGGAGTCTAGCGGGAGGGCCATCCTACGAGCAGTACTTC
NA,TRBJ2-7,NA,TRBV7-2,CASSLVSIEQYF,TGTGCCAGCAGCTTAGTCTCTATCGAGCAGTACTTC
NA,TRBJ2-5,TRBD2,TRBV5-1,CASSLGLAGKGETQYF,TGCGCCAGCAGCTTGGGACTAGCGGGGAAGGGAGAGACCCAGTACTTC
once,TRBJ2-5,NA,TRBV5-1,CASSLQSAEETQYF,TGCGCCAGCAGCTTACAGTCAGCCGAAGAGACCCAGTACTTC
NA,TRBJ2-2,TRBD1,TRBV4-2,CASSQDQGQGVAGELFF,TGTGCCAGCAGCCAAGACCAGGGACAGGGGGTGGCCGGGGAGCTGTTTTTT
NA,TRBJ2-2,TRBD2,TRBV4-1,CASSQAGLAGGRELFF,TGCGCCAGCAGCCAGGCGGGACTAGCGGGAGGGAGGGAGCTGTTTTTT
NA,TRBJ1-1,NA,TRBV27,CASSLISTIPAVLNTEAFF,TGTGCCAGCAGTTTAATCTCCACCATCCCCGCAGTCTTGAACACTGAAGCTTTCTTT
NA,TRBJ1-2,NA,TRBV14,CASSQEWGGEGYTF,TGTGCCAGCAGCCAAGAGTGGGGGGGGGAAGGCTACACCTTC
NA,TRBJ1-2,NA,TRBV28,CASSTVLHGYTF,TGTGCCAGCAGTACGGTTCTCCATGGCTACACCTTC
NA,TRBJ1-6,NA,TRBV7-9,CASSPGPLHF,TGTGCCAGCAGCCCAGGGCCCCTCCACTTT
NA,TRBJ1-4,NA,TRBV2,CASSPSPNEKLFF,TGTGCCAGCAGTCCCAGTCCAAATGAAAAACTGTTTTTT
NA,TRBJ1-1,NA,TRBV5-1,CASSLARGENTEAFF,TGCGCCAGCAGCTTGGCCAGGGGCGAGAACACTGAAGCTTTCTTT
NA,TRBJ1-1,NA,TRBV14,CASSQVETIAFF,TGTGCCAGCAGCCAAGTAGAGACAATCGCTTTCTTT
NA,TRBJ2-7,TRBD1,TRBV9,CASSVGTGYSYEQYF,TGTGCCAGCAGCGTAGGGACAGGGTACTCCTACGAGCAGTACTTC
NA,TRBJ2-5,TRBD2,TRBV7-8,CASSLESGGAAETQYF,TGTGCCAGCAGCTTAGAGAGCGGGGGGGCCGCAGAGACCCAGTACTTC